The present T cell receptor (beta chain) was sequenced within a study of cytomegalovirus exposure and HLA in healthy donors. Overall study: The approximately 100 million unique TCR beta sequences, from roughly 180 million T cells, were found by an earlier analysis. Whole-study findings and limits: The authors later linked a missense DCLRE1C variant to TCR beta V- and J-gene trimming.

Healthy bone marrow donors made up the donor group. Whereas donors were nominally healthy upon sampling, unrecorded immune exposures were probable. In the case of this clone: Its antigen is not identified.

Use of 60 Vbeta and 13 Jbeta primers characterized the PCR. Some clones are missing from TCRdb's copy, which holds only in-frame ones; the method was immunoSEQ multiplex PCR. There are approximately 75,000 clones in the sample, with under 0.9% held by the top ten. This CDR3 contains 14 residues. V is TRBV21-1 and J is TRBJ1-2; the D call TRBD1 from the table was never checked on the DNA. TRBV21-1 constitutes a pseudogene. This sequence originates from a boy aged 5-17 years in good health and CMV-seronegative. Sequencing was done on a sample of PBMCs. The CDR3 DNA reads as TGTGCCAGCAGCAAAGTAAAACAGGCCCATGGCTACACCTTC. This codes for CASSKVKQAHGYTF.